This entry concerns a single T cell receptor beta chain. Its antigen remains unidentified. Base qualities are not at hand, and no much larger clone is one base apart. Receptor libraries were prepared by the immunoSEQ multiplex PCR assay. For the multiplex PCR, a mixture combining 60 forward primers for TCR Vbeta segments and 13 reverse primers for TCR Jbeta segments was used. The CDR3 region of rearranged TCR beta genes was amplified from genomic DNA by a multiplex PCR assay. The amplified TCR beta libraries were sequenced on the Illumina HiSeq System as 87-base-pair reads. The authors' analysis ran thus. In a later analysis, approximately 74 million unique TCR beta chains were counted across the approximately 640 repertoires, and roughly 10 million of these chains were shared by at least two donors. Raw reads were error-corrected and collapsed into unique sequences by a nearest-neighbor algorithm in which closely related sequences were merged to remove PCR and sequencing errors. V, D and J gene segments were assigned by aligning CDR3 sequences to IMGT reference sequences. For a sequence to be retained, at least a six-nucleotide match to both a V gene segment and a J gene segment was required. Rearrangements were classified as productive when the CDR3 lacked stop codons and remained in frame with V and J, and all other rearrangements were classified as non-productive. Following IMGT convention, CDR3 was defined as the stretch from the second conserved V-encoded cysteine up to the conserved J-encoded phenylalanine. In an earlier analysis of roughly 580 of the donors, sequences lacking an unambiguous match to a single V gene segment were excluded. In an earlier analysis of around 590 of the donors, a V segment was called functional when productive rearrangements were above 56.7%, and segregating when the standard deviation between donors exceeded 5%. To diagnose cytomegalovirus status from the catalog of TCR beta chain sequences, a statistical classification framework was built. In a later analysis, TCR nucleotide sequences were compared against IMGT/GENE-DB human TR gene sequences so that V and J genes could be assigned. Using the TCRdist pipeline, a later analysis assigned CDR3 sequences along with most-parsimonious VDJ recombination scenarios. In a later analysis, each TCR beta chain was defined by its CDR3 amino acid sequence together with its V-gene family, and reads lacking a unique V-gene family were excluded. A later analysis removed 550 to 650 highly shared, low-generation-probability nucleotide sequences to deal with suspected cross-contamination and a sequencing artifact. A later analysis calculated a clonal expansion index for each public chain from normalized within-repertoire ranks of inferred template counts. A later analysis computed generation probabilities with a VDJ recombination model fitted to out-of-frame rearrangements, and checked the results against IGoR. In a later analysis, TCR-TCR, TCR-HLA and TCR-CMV co-occurrence was scored with hypergeometric tests, and a repertoire-size bias correction was applied to TCR pairs. In a later analysis, false discovery rates were estimated by permuting HLA or CMV assignments 20 times. In a later analysis, co-occurring TCRs were grouped using DBSCAN, with TCRdist sequence similarity added in when clustering inside HLA-allele-positive subsets. Repertoires with fewer than 30,000 or more than 120,000 public chains, plus five repertoires with anomalous nucleotide sharing, were excluded from co-occurrence clustering. TCRdb retrieved this table from immuneACCESS and kept in-frame rearrangements only. Not all clones are present; in checked studies, unresolved V genes account for under half, and no reason is known for the remainder. Clonal size and the V and J genes are those of that table, whereas D and trimming came from the DNA. The sample profile shows about 180,000 clones; around 77% of them were found once. Of the sample, 2% to 2.5% falls within the top ten clones.

The cohort consisted of more than 650 healthy bone marrow donors. At the time of sampling, all cohort members were nominally healthy, though unrecorded immune exposures were likely present. The donor was CMV seronegative and belonged to the group of over 300 seronegative cohort members. Every donor gave a peripheral blood sample, and the peripheral blood mononuclear cells from that sample were used for TCR beta sequencing. Genomic DNA extraction from the blood cell samples was performed with the Qiagen DNeasy Blood Extraction Kit. In the germline V gene, CDR1 corresponds to SGHRS and CDR2 to YFSETQ. Trimmed from V: 3 bases; trimmed from J: 1 base; junction bases lacking a gene match: 3. The CDR3 covers 14 residues, taking in both the cysteine and the phenylalanine. Here the CDR3 DNA is all that survives: 42 bases in frame from base 1. This entry belongs to a study of cytomegalovirus exposure and HLA in healthy donors (dated by TCRdb to about 2017). Study-wide context: An earlier analysis of under 600 of the donors reported about 290 Gb of sequence data and 120 million or so unique TCR beta sequences from 150 million to 200 million T cells. Roughly 300 gigabases of sequencing data and around 90 million unique TCR sequences made up an early release that covered fewer than 650 HLA-typed donors. Of the 398 genotyped donors, around 81% fell in the genetic ancestry cluster associated with self-reported Caucasian donors. The aim of the study was to test whether cataloging public T cell receptors could identify signatures of past pathogen exposure. The T cell repertoires of some 670 subjects were profiled by immunosequencing and related to cytomegalovirus serostatus. A separate validation cohort of over a hundred different subjects was used in addition to the roughly 700-subject first cohort. To predict cytomegalovirus infection status, the study brought together high-throughput TCR immunosequencing, statistical association of individual TCRs with disease status, and machine learning. To study patterns of TCR occurrence, a later analysis re-analyzed previously published TCR beta repertoires from 550 to 800 donors and added high-resolution HLA genotyping. Rather than using new phenotypic data, the later analysis identified candidate immune exposures from TCR beta sequences and from how often those sequences occurred across donors. An earlier analysis of approximately 500 of the donors applied high-throughput TCR beta sequencing to assess whether each TCR beta V gene segment acted as functional or pseudogenic. Alongside the repertoire data, information on donor age, sex, ethnicity and CMV serostatus was compiled. In a later genetic analysis, genome-wide SNP genotypes for 398 of the 666 donors were used, and that subset was treated as a discovery cohort. Every discovery cohort repertoire had been produced on one sequencing platform. HLA typing included class I and class II loci at four-digit resolution. The number of donors typed differed by locus, with 629-630 for A, B, C, DRB1 and DQB1, 522 for DQA1, approximately 580 for DPA1, and some 470 for DPB1. About five DR-DQ haplotypes were treated as single units for association and clustering because of strong linkage in the cohort. Across some 400 genotyped donors of the cohort, an average of approximately 200,000 unique TCR beta nucleotide sequences per donor were sequenced, and around 20% of those sequences were non-productive. What the work shows at the level of the full study, not this receptor alone: A later analysis found that most CMV-associated TCR beta chains appeared HLA-restricted, with HLA associations seemingly driven largely by CMV exposure. A later analysis reported that several top co-occurrence clusters appeared linked to parvovirus B19, influenza, CMV and Epstein-Barr virus. HLA typing was unavailable for some donors at each locus, so association tests used only the typed subset. At a false discovery rate of 0.05, a later analysis linked under 20,000 TCR beta sequences to specific HLA alleles. A few of the identified cytomegalovirus-associated TCR beta chains were confirmed in vitro to be specific for cytomegalovirus antigens. A further reported finding was that TCR beta sequences accurately predicted the HLA-A and HLA-B alleles for most subjects in the first cohort. According to a later genetic analysis, donors in an Asian-associated ancestry cluster had fewer N-insertions in productive TCRs than the approximately 670-donor mean. According to a later analysis, TCR association rates differed among HLA loci, with DRB1 alleles showing the most associated TCRs and HLA-C alleles showing the fewest. Compared with equally common non-associated chains, HLA-associated TCR beta chains in a later analysis were more clonally expanded and had lower generation probabilities. When HLA alleles, especially DR and DQ, strongly co-occurred, attributing TCR associations to individual alleles was difficult. Because counts were too low, more than 15 rarely observed V segments, including chromosome 9 orphons, were excluded from the earlier analysis of some 590 of the donors. CMV serostatus was the only immune exposure information available for the cohort. In the study, some 180 TCR beta chains were listed as associated with cytomegalovirus. Linkage disequilibrium might explain the correlated functional status among segregating V segments, but an unknown experimental factor could not be ruled out. The cohort was sequenced for TCR beta chains only, and without alpha or paired-chain data the features that could be detected were limited. Sequencing depth was assumed to be roughly uniform across donors in the presence/absence analyses, though that assumption may not hold. A group of highly shared sequence variants was considered likely to be a technical artifact of the sequencing pipeline. In an earlier analysis of 450 to 750 of the donors, most TCR beta V segments appeared in productive rearrangements about 87% or about 30% of the time, broadly matching IMGT annotations. The 87-base-pair reads could not distinguish some IMGT-functional V segments, including TRBV6-2 and TRBV6-3, so those segments were excluded. Cytomegalovirus status was reported to be diagnosed by the classifier with high specificity and sensitivity in both the original and validation cohorts. While some public TCRs were present in many individuals, most TCR sequences turned up only very rarely across donors. It was suggested by the authors that the approach could potentially be generalized to other disease states and immunological phenotypes. A later genetic analysis associated a missense DCLRE1C variant with V-gene and J-gene trimming of TCR beta chains, and an independent cohort replicated the association.

Sequencing was carried out using PBMCs. The chain joins TRBV5-1 to TRBJ2-5; TRBD1 agrees with 7 junctional bases. The sequence was obtained from a man aged 55 to 69 in good health and CMV-seronegative. The CDR3: CASSSGTVQETQYF. The nucleotides read TGCGCCAGCAGCTCGGGGACAGTCCAAGAGACCCAGTACTTC.